The following is a TCR beta chain sequence with its context. Its antigen is currently unknown. Reprocessing the 5' RACE reads, TCRdb reports a single entry for every CDR3 protein and omits DNA. The listing records roughly 140,000 distinct CDR3 sequences. This CDR3 has 13 residues. The germline V gene encodes CDR1 MDHEN and CDR2 SYDVKM. This sample is part of a study of monozygotic twins with inflammatory bowel disease. General study findings and limits: Among IBD patients, TCRbeta diversity (inverse Simpson) was lower than in healthy co-twins.

Sample: blood. The chain employs TRBV28 and TRBJ2-7; the D call of TRBD1 rests on TCRdb alone, since no DNA is present to check it. The TCR sequence derives from a human donor with ulcerative colitis or Crohn's disease, or a healthy co-twin of an affected twin (not recorded which). CDR3 in amino acids: CASCRGRGNEQYF.